These 8 T cell receptor beta chains came from one sample sequenced in a study of T cells in localized non-small cell lung cancer. Clones were sequenced by immunoSEQ multiplex PCR, and TCRdb holds only the in-frame ones, with some missing. The sample contains about 52,000 clones, around 87% of which appear only once. Sequenced here: PBMCs, sampled before any cancer treatment. The receptors come from a female donor with stage II lung adenocarcinoma.

The chain employs TRBV4-1 and TRBJ1-5; 7 bases map to TRBD1. CDR3 length equals 15 residues. The J segment lost 1 base and the V segment lost 4 bases, leaving 4 bases of the junction unmatched. The germline V gene has CDR1 MGHRA and CDR2 YSYEKL. The CDR3 loop is CASSPTGKSNQPQHF. DNA of the CDR3: TGCGCCAGCAGCCCGACAGGGAAAAGCAATCAGCCCCAGCATTTT.

A single count supports this clone. The J gene is TRBJ1-2, the V gene TRBV15; TRBD1 agrees at 7 bases. Germline lookup yields CDR1 LNHNV and CDR2 YYDKDF (reference sequence). Unmatched junction bases numbered 9, after V lost 7 bases and J lost 7 bases. The CDR3 is 13 amino acids. CDR3 sequence reads: CATKFPGTVGYTF. CDR3 DNA sequence: TGTGCCACCAAATTTCCCGGGACAGTTGGCTACACCTTC.

This chain uses TRBV18 with TRBJ1-2; D gene unclear. Per germline, CDR1 KGHSH and CDR2 LQKENI. The germline V and J ends were trimmed by 6 bases and 4 bases, with 12 bases remaining between them. The CDR3 has 13 residues. CDR3 amino acids: CASSSDASYGYTF. The CDR3 DNA sequence: TGTGCCAGCTCTTCCGACGCAAGCTATGGCTACACCTTC.

The count of this clone is one. The chain uses TRBV15 and TRBJ1-1; D call uncertain. The CDR3 runs to 15 residues. The germline gives CDR1 LNHNV, CDR2 YYDKDF (reference sequence). V shed 1 base and J shed 5 bases, with 14 bases lying between them. In DNA, the CDR3 is TGTGCCACCAGCAGAGCACAAGGAATGGCGACTGAAGCTTTCTTT. Amino acid sequence: CATSRAQGMATEAFF.

The gene calls are TRBV28 and TRBJ2-5, with D possibly being TRBD1 or TRBD2 (5 bases each). V gave up 5 bases and J gave up 5 bases, with 9 bases separating them. The CDR3 runs to 12 residues. Germline CDR1 and CDR2: MDHEN and SYDVKM. The CDR3 sequence is CASSRDLETQYF. Written as DNA, the CDR3 is TGTGCCAGCAGTAGGGACCTTGAGACCCAGTACTTC.

The chain couples TRBV6-5 to TRBJ1-3; TRBD1 is a possible D gene (5 bases). In germline, CDR1 is MNHEY, CDR2 SVGAGI. The CDR3 extends over 13 amino acids. Trimming stripped 8 bases from V and 0 bases from J, with 8 bases between. DNA for the CDR3: TGTGCCAGCGGGGCAAGCTCTGGAAACACCATATATTTT. Translated, it gives CASGASSGNTIYF.

This clone was detected only once. The chain carries TRBV6-1 and TRBJ1-6; a possible D gene is TRBD1 (5 bases). Germline assignment: CDR1 MNHNS and CDR2 SASEGT. This CDR3 contains 13 residues. Trimming removed 9 bases from V and 10 bases from J, with 16 bases in between. CDR3 protein: CASHRQGGSPLHF. The CDR3 bases are TGTGCCAGTCACCGCCAGGGCGGATCACCCCTCCACTTT.

CDR3 in DNA: TGTGCCAGCAGCTTAGATCAAGTAGTACCGGGACGTACCTCCTACAATGAGCAGTTCTTC. Residues: CASSLDQVVPGRTSYNEQFF. The chain joins TRBV11-3 to TRBJ2-1, with D possibly being TRBD1 or TRBD2 (5 bases each). Germline-derived CDR1 and CDR2 are SGHNT and YENEEA. This CDR3 is built from 20 residues. The germline V and J ends were trimmed by 0 bases and 0 bases, with 21 bases remaining between them.